This T cell receptor beta chain was documented in a study of T cells in Graves' hyperthyroidism and ophthalmopathy. Findings and limits, study-wide: Blood also held most thyroid clonotypes expanded beyond 0.001.

CDR3 length: 13 amino acids. Trimming left V 3 bases short and J 4 bases short, with 9 bases between. Germline V CDR1 and CDR2: WSHSY, SAAADI. Amplified TCR beta CDR3 regions derived from RNA transcripts. TCR CDR3 underwent first-round RT-PCR with the HTBI primer set. TCRdb re-analysed the multiplex PCR reads in MiXCR, keeping a single row per CDR3 protein. The table records just over 550,000 distinct CDR3 sequences, about 43% of them present only once. About this clonotype: What it recognizes is unknown.

The V and J genes are TRBV10-2 and TRBJ2-5; D not resolved. The sequenced sample was peripheral blood or thyroid tissue (not recorded which). The receptor's source is a woman aged 18-29 years with Graves' hyperthyroidism. The CDR3 nucleotides read TGCGCCAGCAGTGATGGCGACCTAGAGACCCAGTACTTC. This gives the protein CASSDGDLETQYF.